This T cell receptor (beta chain) was found in a study of cytomegalovirus exposure and HLA in healthy donors. Study-level results: A missense variant in DCLRE1C was later tied to TCR beta V- and J-gene trimming. Exclusion applied to some V segments, including TRBV6-2 and TRBV6-3, as they were indistinguishable. The classifier reportedly diagnosed cytomegalovirus status with high specificity and sensitivity. The study labeled fewer than 200 TCR beta chains cytomegalovirus-associated.

Germline CDR1 LNHDA, CDR2 SQIVND (reference sequence). Trimming took 5 bases from V and 5 from J; bases not matched to a gene: 6. This CDR3 is built from 15 residues. Comment on this clone: What it recognizes is unknown. This sample includes further DNA sequences coding for the same CDR3.

13 Jbeta primers and 60 Vbeta primers were used for the PCR. Generated by immunoSEQ multiplex PCR, the TCRdb table keeps only in-frame clones and is missing some. Of 100,000 to 150,000 clones detected, 78% appear once; the ten largest clones hold 3.6%. The origin of this receptor is a man in his forties in good health and CMV-seronegative. The chain is built from TRBV19 and TRBJ1-2; 12 nucleotides line up with TRBD1. The sequenced sample consisted of PBMCs. The DNA of the CDR3 is TGTGCCAGTAGTCCCGGGACAGGGGGCGGTTATGGCTACACCTTC. This sequence encodes CASSPGTGGGYGYTF.